The sequence of this T cell receptor (beta chain) was determined in a study of T cell repertoires in cytomegalovirus infection. Overall study context: Indicated by public TCR beta signatures were CMV infection and matching HLA type.

CDR3 length: 17 amino acids. V lost 3 bases to trimming and J lost 4 bases; unmatched junction nucleotides: 9. Per germline, CDR1 SGHTA and CDR2 FQGNSA. One entry per CDR3 protein, called by TCRdb with MiXCR from the reads. The table has some 110,000 distinct CDR3 sequences, over 25% seen once; the top ten hold 58%. This clonotype was observed many times. The antigen is not known. Material: CD8+ T cells from cultured PBMCs, obtained from culture after CMV antigen stimulation. The chain links TRBV7-2 to TRBJ2-5, with 12 bases identical to TRBD2. The receptor's source is a human donor in good health (CMV status not recorded). Some clones in this sample may be carry-over from other donors' samples. CDR3 DNA sequence: TGTGCCAGCAGCTTCAGACTAGCGGGGGCCCTGGGAGAGACCCAGTACTTC. Its protein is CASSFRLAGALGETQYF. Using reference TRBV7-2 and TRBJ2-5 for the parts outside the CDR3, the full variable domain is GAGVSQSPSNKVTEKGKDVELRCDPISGHTALYWYRQSLGQGLEFLIYFQGNSAPDKSGLPSDRFSAERTGGSVSTLTIQRTQQEDSAVYLCASSFRLAGALGETQYFGPGTRLLVL.